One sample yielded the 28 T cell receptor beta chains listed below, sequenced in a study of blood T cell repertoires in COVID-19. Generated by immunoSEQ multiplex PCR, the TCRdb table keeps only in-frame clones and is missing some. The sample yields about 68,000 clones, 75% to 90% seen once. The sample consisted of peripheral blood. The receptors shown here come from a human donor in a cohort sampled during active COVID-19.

CDR3 nucleotides: TGTGCCAGCAGTGAGCGTGGGCCCCGAGATGGCTACACCTTC. Protein sequence: CASSERGPRDGYTF. The rearrangement links TRBV6-1 to TRBJ1-2; D gene ambiguous. Per germline, CDR1 MNHNS and CDR2 SASEGT. The CDR3 runs to 14 residues. V was cut by 3 bases and J by 6 bases, with 14 bases left in between.

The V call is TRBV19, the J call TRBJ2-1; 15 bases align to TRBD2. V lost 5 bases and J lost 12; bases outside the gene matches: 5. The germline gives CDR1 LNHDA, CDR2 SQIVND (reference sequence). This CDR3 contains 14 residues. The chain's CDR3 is CASSSGLAGGLQFF. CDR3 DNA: TGTGCCAGTAGTTCGGGACTAGCGGGAGGATTGCAGTTCTTC.

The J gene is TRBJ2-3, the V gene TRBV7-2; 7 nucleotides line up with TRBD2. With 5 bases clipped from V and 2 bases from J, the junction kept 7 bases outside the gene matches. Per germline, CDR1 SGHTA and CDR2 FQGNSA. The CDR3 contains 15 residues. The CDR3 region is CASSLIAGNTDTQYF. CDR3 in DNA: TGTGCCAGCAGCCTGATAGCGGGCAACACAGATACGCAGTATTTT.

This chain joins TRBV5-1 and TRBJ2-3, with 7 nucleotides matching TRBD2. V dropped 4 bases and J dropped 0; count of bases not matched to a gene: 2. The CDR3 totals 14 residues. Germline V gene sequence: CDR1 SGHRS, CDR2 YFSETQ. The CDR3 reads CASSNSGSTDTQYF. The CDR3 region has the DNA TGCGCCAGCAGCAATAGCGGGAGCACAGATACGCAGTATTTT.

The CDR3 region is CASRTAGQRGTSNGYTF. The CDR3 coding sequence is TGTGCCAGCAGAACCGCGGGACAGAGGGGGACATCGAATGGCTACACCTTC. The V call is TRBV28, the J call TRBJ1-2; 7 positions match TRBD1. Germline V lookup: CDR1 MDHEN, CDR2 SYDVKM. V lost 6 bases and J lost 6; bases outside the gene matches: 19. The CDR3 runs 17 residues.

The CDR3 coding sequence is TGTGCCATCGAATTCAACAGGCTGGGCTACACCTTC. Its translation is CAIEFNRLGYTF. This chain links TRBV19 with TRBJ1-2, with D perhaps matching TRBD1 (5 bases). V shed 10 bases and J shed 8 bases, with 17 bases lying between them. This CDR3 is 12 amino acids long. The germline V gene has CDR1 LNHDA and CDR2 SQIVND (reference sequence).

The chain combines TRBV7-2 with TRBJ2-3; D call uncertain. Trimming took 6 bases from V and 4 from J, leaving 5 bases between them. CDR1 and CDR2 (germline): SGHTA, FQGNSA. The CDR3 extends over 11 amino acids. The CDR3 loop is CASRQADTQYF. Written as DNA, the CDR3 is TGTGCCAGCAGGCAGGCAGATACGCAGTATTTT. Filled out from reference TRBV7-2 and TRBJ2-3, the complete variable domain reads GAGVSQSPSNKVTEKGKDVELRCDPISGHTALYWYRQSLGQGLEFLIYFQGNSAPDKSGLPSDRFSAERTGGSVSTLTIQRTQQEDSAVYLCASRQADTQYFGPGTRLTVL.

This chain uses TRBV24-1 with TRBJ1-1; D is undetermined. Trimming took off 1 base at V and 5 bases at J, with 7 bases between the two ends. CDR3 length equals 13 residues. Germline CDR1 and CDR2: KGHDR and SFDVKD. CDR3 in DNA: TGTGCCACCAGTGATTTAAGGGAGACTGAAGCTTTCTTT. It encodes CATSDLRETEAFF.

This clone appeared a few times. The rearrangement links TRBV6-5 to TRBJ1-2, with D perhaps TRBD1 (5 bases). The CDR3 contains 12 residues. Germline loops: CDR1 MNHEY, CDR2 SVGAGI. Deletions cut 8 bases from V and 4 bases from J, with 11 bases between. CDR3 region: CASSTQGYGYTF. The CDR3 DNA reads TGTGCCAGCTCGACCCAGGGCTATGGCTACACCTTC.

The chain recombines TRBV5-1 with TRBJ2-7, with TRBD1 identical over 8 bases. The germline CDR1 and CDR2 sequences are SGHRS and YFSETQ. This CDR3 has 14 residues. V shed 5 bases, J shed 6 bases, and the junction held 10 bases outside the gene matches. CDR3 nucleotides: TGCGCCAGCAGTTATGGACAGGGAGTGTCCGAGCAGTACTTC. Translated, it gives CASSYGQGVSEQYF.

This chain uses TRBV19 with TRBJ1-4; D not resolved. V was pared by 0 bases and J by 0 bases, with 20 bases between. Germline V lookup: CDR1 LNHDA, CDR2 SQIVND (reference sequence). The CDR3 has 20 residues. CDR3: CASSIDRGGEFLPTNEKLFF. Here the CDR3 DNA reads TGTGCCAGTAGTATAGATCGTGGAGGCGAATTTTTACCAACTAATGAAAAACTGTTTTTT.

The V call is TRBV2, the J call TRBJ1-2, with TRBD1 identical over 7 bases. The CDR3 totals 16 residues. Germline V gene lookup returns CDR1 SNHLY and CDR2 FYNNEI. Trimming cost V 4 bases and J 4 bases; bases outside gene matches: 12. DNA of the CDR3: TGTGCCAGCAGTGTAGAACAGGGGAGCAATGGCTATGGCTACACCTTC. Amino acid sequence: CASSVEQGSNGYGYTF.

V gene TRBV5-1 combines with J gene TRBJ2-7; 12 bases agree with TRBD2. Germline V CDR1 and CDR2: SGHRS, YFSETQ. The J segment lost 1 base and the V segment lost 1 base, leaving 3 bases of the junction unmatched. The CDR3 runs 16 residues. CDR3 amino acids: CASSLSLAGGSYEQYF. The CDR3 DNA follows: TGCGCCAGCAGCTTGAGTCTAGCGGGAGGGTCCTACGAGCAGTACTTC.

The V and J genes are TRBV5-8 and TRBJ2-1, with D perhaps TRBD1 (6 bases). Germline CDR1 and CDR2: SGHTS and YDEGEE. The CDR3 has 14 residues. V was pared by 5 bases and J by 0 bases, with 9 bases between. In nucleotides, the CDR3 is TGTGCCAGCAGACCGGGACACTCCTACAATGAGCAGTTCTTC. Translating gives CASRPGHSYNEQFF.

The CDR3 bases are TGTGCCAGCCTGACCCGGGACAGGGCAACCGGGGAGCTGTTTTTT. This translates into CASLTRDRATGELFF. The chain uses TRBV28 and TRBJ2-2; 9 bases fit TRBD1. V shed 8 bases and J 5 bases; nucleotides not matched to a gene: 9. This CDR3 is 15 amino acids long. Germline V gives CDR1 MDHEN, CDR2 SYDVKM.

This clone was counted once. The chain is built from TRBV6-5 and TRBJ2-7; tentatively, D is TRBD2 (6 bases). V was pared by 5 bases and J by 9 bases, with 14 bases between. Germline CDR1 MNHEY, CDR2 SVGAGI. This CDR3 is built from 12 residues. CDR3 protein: CASSQRGVAQYF. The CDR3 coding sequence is TGTGCCAGCAGTCAGCGCGGGGTGGCGCAGTACTTC.

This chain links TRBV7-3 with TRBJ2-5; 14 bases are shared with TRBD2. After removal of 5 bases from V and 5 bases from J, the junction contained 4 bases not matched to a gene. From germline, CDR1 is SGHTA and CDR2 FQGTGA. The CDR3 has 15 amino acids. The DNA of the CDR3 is TGTGCCAGCAGCCCGACTAGCGGGAGGGTGGAGACCCAGTACTTC. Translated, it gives CASSPTSGRVETQYF.

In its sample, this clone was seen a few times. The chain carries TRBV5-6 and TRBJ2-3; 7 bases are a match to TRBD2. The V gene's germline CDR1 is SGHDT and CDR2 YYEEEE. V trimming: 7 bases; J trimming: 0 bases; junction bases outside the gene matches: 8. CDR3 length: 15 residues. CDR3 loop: CASVQRGISTDTQYF. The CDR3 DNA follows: TGTGCCAGCGTTCAGCGGGGAATTAGCACAGATACGCAGTATTTT.

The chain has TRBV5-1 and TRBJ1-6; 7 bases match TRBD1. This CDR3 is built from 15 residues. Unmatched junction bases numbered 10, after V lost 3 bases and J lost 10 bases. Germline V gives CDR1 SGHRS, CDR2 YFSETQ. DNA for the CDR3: TGCGCCAGCAGCTCCGGCGGGACAGAAGACTCACCCCTCCACTTT. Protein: CASSSGGTEDSPLHF. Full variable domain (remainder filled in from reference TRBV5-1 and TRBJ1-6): KAGVTQTPRYLIKTRGQQVTLSCSPISGHRSVSWYQQTPGQGLQFLFEYFSETQRNKGNFPGRFSGRQFSNSRSEMNVSTLELGDSALYLCASSSGGTEDSPLHFGNGTRLTVT.

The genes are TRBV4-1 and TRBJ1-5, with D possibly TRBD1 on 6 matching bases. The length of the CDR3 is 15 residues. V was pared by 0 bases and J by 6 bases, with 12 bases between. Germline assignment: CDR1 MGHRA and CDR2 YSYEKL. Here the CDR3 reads CASSQDLTGIQPQHF. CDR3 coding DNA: TGCGCCAGCAGCCAAGATCTTACAGGGATTCAGCCCCAGCATTTT.

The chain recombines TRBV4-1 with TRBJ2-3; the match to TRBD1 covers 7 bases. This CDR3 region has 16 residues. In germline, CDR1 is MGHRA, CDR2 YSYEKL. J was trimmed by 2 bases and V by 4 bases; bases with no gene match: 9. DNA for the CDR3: TGCGCCAGCAGCCCATCCTGGGGACAGTCCACAGATACGCAGTATTTT. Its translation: CASSPSWGQSTDTQYF.

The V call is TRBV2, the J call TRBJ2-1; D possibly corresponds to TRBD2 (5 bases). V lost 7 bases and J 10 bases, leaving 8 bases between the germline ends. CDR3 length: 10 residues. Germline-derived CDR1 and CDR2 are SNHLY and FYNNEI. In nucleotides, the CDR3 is TGTGCCAGCAAGGAGGAAGAGCAGTTCTTC. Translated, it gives CASKEEEQFF. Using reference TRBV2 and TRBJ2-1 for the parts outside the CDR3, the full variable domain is EPEVTQTPSHQVTQMGQEVILRCVPISNHLYFYWYRQILGQKVEFLVSFYNNEISEKSEIFDDQFSVERPDGSNFTLKIRSTKLEDSAMYFCASKEEEQFFGPGTRLTVL.

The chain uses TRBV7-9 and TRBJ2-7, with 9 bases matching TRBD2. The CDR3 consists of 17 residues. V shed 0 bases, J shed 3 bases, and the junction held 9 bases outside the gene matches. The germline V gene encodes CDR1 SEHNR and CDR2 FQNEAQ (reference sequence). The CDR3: CASSLALGTSWGYEQYF. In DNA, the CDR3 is TGTGCCAGCAGCTTAGCGCTTGGGACTAGCTGGGGCTACGAGCAGTACTTC.

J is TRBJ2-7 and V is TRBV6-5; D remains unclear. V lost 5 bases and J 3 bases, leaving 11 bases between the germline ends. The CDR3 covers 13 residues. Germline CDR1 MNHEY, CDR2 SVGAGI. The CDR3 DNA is TGTGCCAGCAGTATTCAGGCCAACTACGAGCAGTACTTC. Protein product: CASSIQANYEQYF.

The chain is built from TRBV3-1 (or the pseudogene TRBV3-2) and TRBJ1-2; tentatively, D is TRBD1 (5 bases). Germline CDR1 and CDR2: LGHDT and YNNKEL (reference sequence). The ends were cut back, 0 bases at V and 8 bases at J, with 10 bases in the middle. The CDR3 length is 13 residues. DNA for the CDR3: TGTGCCAGCAGCCAAGAAGGGGATGGAGGCTACACCTTC. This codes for CASSQEGDGGYTF.

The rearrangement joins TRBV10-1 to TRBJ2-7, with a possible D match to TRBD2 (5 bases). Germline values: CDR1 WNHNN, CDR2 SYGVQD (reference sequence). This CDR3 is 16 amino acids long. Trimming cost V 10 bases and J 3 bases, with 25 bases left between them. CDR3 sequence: CAISARERFKCYEQYF. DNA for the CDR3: TGCGCCATCTCCGCCCGGGAAAGGTTCAAGTGCTACGAGCAGTACTTC.

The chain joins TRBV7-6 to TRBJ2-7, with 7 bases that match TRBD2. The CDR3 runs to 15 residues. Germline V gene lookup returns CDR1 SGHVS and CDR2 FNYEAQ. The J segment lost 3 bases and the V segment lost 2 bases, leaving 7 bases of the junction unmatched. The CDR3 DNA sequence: TGTGCCAGCAGCTTAATTGGGGGGGTTAGCTACGAGCAGTACTTC. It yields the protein CASSLIGGVSYEQYF.

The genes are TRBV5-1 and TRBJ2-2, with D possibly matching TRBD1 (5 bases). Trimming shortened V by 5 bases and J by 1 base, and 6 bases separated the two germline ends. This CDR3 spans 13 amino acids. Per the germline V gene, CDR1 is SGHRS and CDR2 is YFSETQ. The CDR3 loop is CASRTENTGELFF. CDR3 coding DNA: TGCGCCAGCAGGACAGAGAACACCGGGGAGCTGTTTTTT.